Sequencing of this T cell receptor beta chain was carried out in a study of HIV-infected patients and healthy controls. Whole-study results and caveats: HIV+ repertoires were severely depleted of MAIT alpha-chain CDR3s, unlike healthy controls. Significantly higher mean Gini indices appeared in HIV-infected repertoires, possibly reflecting oligoclonality.

Points on this clonotype: Its specificity is not known.

All unsorted peripheral T cells were captured because whole blood was used without fractionation. cDNA was made from approximately 0.55 ug RNA using alpha and beta constant primers. Separate chain-specific third strand synthesis with multiplexing indices produced the alpha and beta libraries. TCRdb re-analysed the 5' RACE reads in MiXCR, keeping a single row per CDR3 protein. The sample shows about 16,000 distinct CDR3 sequences, 9.4% of them seen only once. The clonotype originates from an adult in good health. Input material: blood.

CDR3 amino acids: CASSRTLGQGQETQYF. As DNA, the CDR3 is TGTGCCAGCAGCCGAACCTTAGGACAGGGCCAAGAGACCCAGTACTTC. This rearrangement joins TRBV7-6 to TRBJ2-5, with 8 positions matching TRBD1. V lost 5 bases and J lost 1; bases outside the gene matches: 9. The CDR3 contains 16 residues. Germline CDR1 and CDR2: SGHVS and FNYEAQ. The full variable domain, rest sourced from reference TRBV7-6 and TRBJ2-5, is GAGVSQSPRYKVTKRGQDVALRCDPISGHVSLYWYRQALGQGPEFLTYFNYEAQQDKSGLPNDRFSAERPEGSISTLTIQRTEQRDSAMYRCASSRTLGQGQETQYFGPGTRLLVL.